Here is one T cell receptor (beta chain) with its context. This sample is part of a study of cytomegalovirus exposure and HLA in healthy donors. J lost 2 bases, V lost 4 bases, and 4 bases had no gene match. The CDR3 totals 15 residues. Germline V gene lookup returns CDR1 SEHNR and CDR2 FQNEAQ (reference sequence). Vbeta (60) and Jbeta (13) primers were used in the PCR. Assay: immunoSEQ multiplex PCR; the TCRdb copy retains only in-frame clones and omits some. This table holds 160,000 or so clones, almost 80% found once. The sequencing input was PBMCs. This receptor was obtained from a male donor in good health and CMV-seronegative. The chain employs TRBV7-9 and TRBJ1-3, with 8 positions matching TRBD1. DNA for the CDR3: TGTGCCAGCAGCTCCTTACAGGGGGCTGGAAACACCATATATTTT. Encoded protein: CASSSLQGAGNTIYF.